A selection of T cell receptor beta chains follows, all from one sample in a study of blood T cell repertoires in COVID-19. Clones were read by immunoSEQ multiplex PCR, and TCRdb kept only the in-frame ones, dropping some. Among approximately 60,000 clones, roughly 80% were seen once, and the ten largest hold 18%. The specimen was peripheral blood. These receptors were obtained from a man between 60 and 75 years old with acute or convalescent COVID-19. CDR3s include the opening cysteine and the closing phenylalanine or tryptophan. Each record gives: V gene, clone size, D gene, J gene, CDR3 protein, CDR3 DNA. The D gene is left open where the match is weak. Size is stated for part of the rows, as once, few or many counts, or as a class when the clone is expanded.

>TRBV5-1|-|-|TRBJ2-2
CASSFGGNTGELFF
TGCGCCAGCAGCTTTGGCGGTAACACCGGGGAGCTGTTTTTT
>TRBV30|-|TRBD2|TRBJ2-1
CAREILGSGRAGEQFF
TGTGCCCGGGAAATACTGGGTAGCGGGAGGGCAGGTGAGCAGTTCTTC
>TRBV11-1|-|-|TRBJ1-4
CASSFGAREKLFF
TGTGCCAGCAGCTTTGGGGCACGAGAAAAACTGTTTTTT
>TRBV4-1|-|TRBD1|TRBJ2-3
CASSKTGDTQYF
TGCGCCAGCAGCAAGACAGGGGACACGCAGTATTTT
>TRBV9|few|-|TRBJ2-7
CASSVGSAGYEQYF
TGTGCCAGCAGCGTAGGGTCGGCGGGATACGAGCAGTACTTC
>TRBV5-1|-|-|TRBJ2-6
CASIAGTGANVLTF
TGCGCCAGCATCGCGGGGACCGGGGCCAACGTCCTGACTTTC
>TRBV4-1|-|-|TRBJ2-5
CASSHSTGSGKETQYF
TGCGCCAGCAGCCACTCAACAGGGTCGGGAAAAGAGACCCAGTACTTC
>TRBV4-2|-|TRBD2|TRBJ2-4
CASSHLRSGRKNIQYF
TGTGCCAGCAGCCATCTGAGAAGCGGGAGGAAAAACATTCAGTACTTC
>TRBV13|-|-|TRBJ1-1
CASSGEGDTEAFF
TGTGCCAGCAGCGGAGAAGGTGACACTGAAGCTTTCTTT
>TRBV11-3|-|-|TRBJ2-7
CASSLGTGSFEQYF
TGTGCCAGCAGCTTAGGAACCGGTAGTTTCGAGCAGTACTTC
>TRBV6-2/TRBV6-3|-|-|TRBJ1-1
CASSYSAVNTEAFF
TGTGCCAGCAGTTACTCCGCGGTGAACACTGAAGCTTTCTTT
>TRBV24-1|-|-|TRBJ1-5
CATSDSQGYSNQPQHF
TGTGCCACCAGTGATAGTCAGGGGTATAGCAATCAGCCCCAGCATTTT
>TRBV19|-|-|TRBJ2-6
CASRSSGANVLTF
TGTGCCAGCCGCAGCTCTGGGGCCAACGTCCTGACTTTC
>TRBV10-3|-|-|TRBJ2-7
CAISGLSHEQYF
TGTGCCATCAGTGGTTTGAGCCACGAGCAGTACTTC
>TRBV10-3|-|-|TRBJ2-2
CAISARDSRNTGELFF
TGTGCCATCAGTGCACGGGACTCTCGGAACACCGGGGAGCTGTTTTTT
>TRBV7-2|-|TRBD2|TRBJ2-3
CASSSRTSGDTQYF
TGTGCCAGCAGCTCCCGGACTAGCGGAGATACGCAGTATTTT
>TRBV19|-|TRBD2|TRBJ2-1
CASTRLAGIAKSSYNEQFF
TGTGCCAGTACCAGACTAGCGGGAATCGCGAAAAGCTCCTACAATGAGCAGTTCTTC
>TRBV18|-|-|TRBJ2-6
CASSPLGRDSGANVLTF
TGTGCCAGCTCACCCCTGGGGCGGGACTCTGGGGCCAACGTCCTGACTTTC
>TRBV30|-|-|TRBJ1-1
CAWTRVPMNTEAFF
TGTGCCTGGACCCGAGTCCCTATGAACACTGAAGCTTTCTTT
>TRBV6-5|-|-|TRBJ2-5
CASSKASETQYF
TGTGCCAGCAGCAAAGCATCCGAGACCCAGTACTTC
>TRBV5-1|-|-|TRBJ2-5
CASSLGGPTLQETQYF
TGCGCCAGCAGCTTGGGCGGCCCTACTTTACAAGAGACCCAGTACTTC
>TRBV19|few|-|TRBJ2-2
CASSISSLGTGELFF
TGTGCCAGTAGTATTTCTAGTTTGGGCACCGGGGAGCTGTTTTTT
>TRBV28|-|-|TRBJ1-3
CASSSTDTIYF
TGTGCCAGCAGTTCGACAGACACCATATATTTT
>TRBV7-9|-|-|TRBJ2-1
CASSSDYYGNEQFF
TGTGCCAGCAGCTCCGACTACTACGGCAATGAGCAGTTCTTC
>TRBV24-1|-|TRBD1|TRBJ1-6
CATSESGGKNSPLHF
TGTGCCACCAGTGAATCAGGGGGCAAAAATTCACCCCTCCACTTT
>TRBV2|once|-|TRBJ2-2
CASSFPTGNTGELFF
TGTGCCAGCAGTTTCCCTACAGGGAACACCGGGGAGCTGTTTTTT
>TRBV15|-|TRBD2|TRBJ2-2
CATSRDSLAGGPGELFF
TGTGCCACCAGCAGAGATTCGCTAGCGGGGGGACCCGGGGAGCTGTTTTTT
>TRBV20-1|-|-|TRBJ2-3
CSASRSPLGPDTQYF
TGCAGTGCTAGTAGATCCCCACTGGGCCCCGATACGCAGTATTTT
>TRBV7-2|-|-|TRBJ1-2
CASSLGTGVANYGYTF
TGTGCCAGCAGCTTAGGAACAGGAGTAGCTAACTATGGCTACACCTTC
>TRBV7-9|-|TRBD2|TRBJ2-7
CASSIYTSANSYEQYF
TGTGCCAGCAGCATTTACACTAGCGCCAATTCCTACGAGCAGTACTTC
>TRBV19|few|-|TRBJ1-2
CASSIRNGYTF
TGTGCCAGTAGTATTCGTAATGGCTACACCTTC
>TRBV19|few|TRBD2|TRBJ2-1
CASSNGGRARREQFF
TGTGCCAGTAGTAATGGCGGGAGGGCTCGACGAGAGCAGTTCTTC
>TRBV24-1|-|-|TRBJ1-1
CATSDPGISEAFF
TGTGCCACCAGTGACCCGGGGATCTCTGAAGCTTTCTTT
>TRBV2|-|TRBD2|TRBJ2-7
CASMKTSGGYEQYF
TGTGCCAGCATGAAAACTAGCGGGGGCTACGAGCAGTACTTC
>TRBV5-1|-|TRBD2|TRBJ2-3
CASSLSGVAADTQYF
TGCGCCAGCAGCTTAAGCGGGGTGGCCGCAGATACGCAGTATTTT
>TRBV19|-|TRBD1|TRBJ1-2
CASNPTGTGVRGYTF
TGTGCCAGTAACCCGACCGGGACAGGGGTCAGAGGCTACACCTTC
>TRBV6-2/TRBV6-3|-|-|TRBJ2-1
CASSYSGITAGEQFF
TGTGCCAGCAGTTACTCCGGGATTACCGCCGGTGAGCAGTTCTTC
>TRBV7-2|-|-|TRBJ1-2
CASSVRGNGYTF
TGTGCCAGCAGCGTCAGGGGCAATGGCTACACCTTC
>TRBV30|-|TRBD2|TRBJ2-2
CAWSAGLAGGFGTGELFF
TGTGCCTGGAGTGCGGGACTAGCGGGAGGGTTTGGCACCGGGGAGCTGTTTTTT
>TRBV11-3|-|TRBD2|TRBJ2-1
CASSRGLAEDNEQFF
TGTGCCAGCAGCCGGGGACTAGCGGAAGACAATGAGCAGTTCTTC
>TRBV11-2|-|-|TRBJ2-2
CASSVTAGGPNTGELFF
TGTGCCAGCAGTGTGACGGCCGGGGGGCCGAACACCGGGGAGCTGTTTTTT
>TRBV5-1|once|-|TRBJ2-2
CASSHLTENTGELFF
TGCGCCAGCAGCCACCTGACAGAGAACACCGGGGAGCTGTTTTTT
>TRBV19|-|TRBD1|TRBJ1-1
CASGSRPGTVSNTEAFF
TGTGCCAGTGGATCCCGTCCCGGGACAGTTTCGAACACTGAAGCTTTCTTT
>TRBV9|few|-|TRBJ1-1
CASSSPPESMNTEAFF
TGTGCCAGCAGCTCCCCCCCCGAGTCGATGAACACTGAAGCTTTCTTT
>TRBV6-6|once|-|TRBJ2-1
CASSYLSGNEQFF
TGTGCCAGCAGTTACCTCTCCGGGAATGAGCAGTTCTTC
>TRBV7-6|-|-|TRBJ2-1
CASSYGGEQFF
TGTGCCAGCAGCTACGGAGGGGAGCAGTTCTTC
>TRBV3-1/TRBV3-2|-|-|TRBJ2-3
CASSPDTDTDTQYF
TGTGCCAGCAGCCCGGACACGGACACAGATACGCAGTATTTT
>TRBV5-4|-|TRBD1|TRBJ1-6
CASRNSGTGASLTPLHF
TGTGCCAGCAGAAACTCCGGGACAGGGGCGTCGTTGACACCCCTCCACTTT
>TRBV11-3|-|-|TRBJ2-1
CASSLDAGSYNEQFF
TGTGCCAGCAGCTTAGATGCGGGTTCGTACAATGAGCAGTTCTTC
>TRBV11-2|-|-|TRBJ2-3
CASTNTRLVSASTDTQYF
TGTGCCAGCACCAATACTAGACTCGTTAGCGCTAGCACAGATACGCAGTATTTT